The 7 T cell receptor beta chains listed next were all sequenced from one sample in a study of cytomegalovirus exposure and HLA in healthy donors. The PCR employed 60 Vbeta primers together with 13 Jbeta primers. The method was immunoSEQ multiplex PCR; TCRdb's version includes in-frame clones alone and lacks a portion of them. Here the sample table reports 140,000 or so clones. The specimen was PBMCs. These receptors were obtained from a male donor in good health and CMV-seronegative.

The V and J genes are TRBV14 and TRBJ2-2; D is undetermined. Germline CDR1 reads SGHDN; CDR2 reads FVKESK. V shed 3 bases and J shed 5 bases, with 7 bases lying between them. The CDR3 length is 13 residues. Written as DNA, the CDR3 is TGTGCCAGCAGCCATACAAGTACCGGGGAGCTGTTTTTT. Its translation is CASSHTSTGELFF.

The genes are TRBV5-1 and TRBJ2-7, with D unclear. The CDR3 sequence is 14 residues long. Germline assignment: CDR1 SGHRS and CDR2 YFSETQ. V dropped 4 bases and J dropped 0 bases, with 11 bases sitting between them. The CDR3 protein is CASSQTTASYEQYF. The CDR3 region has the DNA TGCGCCAGCAGCCAAACTACGGCCTCCTACGAGCAGTACTTC.

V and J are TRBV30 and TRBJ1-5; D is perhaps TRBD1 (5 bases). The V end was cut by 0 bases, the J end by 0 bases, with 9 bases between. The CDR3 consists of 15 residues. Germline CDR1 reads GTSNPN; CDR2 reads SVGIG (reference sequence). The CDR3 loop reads CAWSVRGFSNQPQHF. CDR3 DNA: TGTGCCTGGAGTGTACGGGGGTTTAGCAATCAGCCCCAGCATTTT.

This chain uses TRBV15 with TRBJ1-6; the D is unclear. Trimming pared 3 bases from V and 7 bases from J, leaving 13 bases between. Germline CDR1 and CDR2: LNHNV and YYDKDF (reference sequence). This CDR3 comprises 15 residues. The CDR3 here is CATSSLDGKNSPLHF. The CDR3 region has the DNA TGTGCCACCAGCAGCCTGGACGGGAAAAATTCACCCCTCCACTTT.

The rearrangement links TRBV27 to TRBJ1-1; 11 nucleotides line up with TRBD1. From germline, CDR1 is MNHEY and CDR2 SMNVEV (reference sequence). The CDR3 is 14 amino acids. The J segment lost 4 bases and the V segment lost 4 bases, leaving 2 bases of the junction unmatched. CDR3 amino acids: CASSWTGGLTEAFF. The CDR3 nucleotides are TGTGCCAGCAGTTGGACAGGGGGCCTCACTGAAGCTTTCTTT.

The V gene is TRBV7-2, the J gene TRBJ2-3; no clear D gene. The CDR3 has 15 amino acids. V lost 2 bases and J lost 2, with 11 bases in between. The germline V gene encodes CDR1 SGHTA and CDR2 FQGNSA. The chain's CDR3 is CASSLPRSPTDTQYF. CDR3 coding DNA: TGTGCCAGCAGCTTACCCCGTTCCCCCACAGATACGCAGTATTTT.

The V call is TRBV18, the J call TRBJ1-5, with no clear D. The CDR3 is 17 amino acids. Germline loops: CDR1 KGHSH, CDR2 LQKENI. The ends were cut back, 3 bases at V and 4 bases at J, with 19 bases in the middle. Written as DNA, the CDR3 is TGTGCCAGCTCACCGACCGGAACGGGAAGTGTGAATCAGCCCCAGCATTTT. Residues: CASSPTGTGSVNQPQHF.